What follows describes a single T cell receptor (beta chain). Its antigen is not yet known. No clone much larger than this one lies a single base away; base qualities are absent. The record originates from a study of blood T cell repertoires in COVID-19 (dated by TCRdb to 2020 to 2022). Study-wide context: Samples covering the acute and convalescent phases of COVID-19 were provided by collaborators in the United States, Italy and Spain. The prospective study material was composed of cDNA or gDNA derived from T cells, B-cell-depleted T cells, or PBMCs. Deeply sampled blood TCRbeta repertoires from subjects exposed to, actively infected with, or recovered from COVID-19 were included in the dataset. The repertoires were released in a freely available public database meant as a resource for research on the immune response to SARS-CoV-2. The samples were drawn from the first 160 participants of the ongoing ImmuneRACE study and from 950 to 1,500 subjects provided by 6 global collaborators. The sample metadata nearly always contained a de-identified subject ID, COVID-19 status, age in years and sex. HLA class I and class II types, where available, came from metadata supplied by the sample provider rather than from assay-based typing.

V gives up 1 base and J gives up 1 base, and the segment between their germline ends measures 9 bases. The CDR3 covers 15 residues, taking in both the cysteine and the phenylalanine. Kept here is only the CDR3 DNA, which spans 45 bases and is read in frame from base 1. Based on the germline V gene, the CDR1 and CDR2 sequences are SGHTA and FQGNSA. The immunoSEQ Assay, a bias-controlled multiplex PCR, was used to amplify TCRbeta CDR3 regions from genomic DNA. Regarding the original processing steps: Within the assay, amplification of reference gene primers was used to estimate how many nucleated cells each sample contained. To quantify the absolute abundance of each unique TCRbeta CDR3 rearrangement, sequence reads were collapsed and filtered. For each sample, productive Simpson clonality was calculated as the square root of Simpson's diversity index over productive rearrangements. Held by TCRdb, this immuneACCESS table contains in-frame sequences only and omits some clones. Under half of the omission traces to an unresolved V gene where checked; the cause of the rest is unknown. From that table come the V and J calls and clone size; the DNA was used to work out D and trimming. Present in this sample are approximately 200,000 clones, about 85% of which were seen just once. Roughly 2.8% of the sample is held by the ten biggest clonotypes.

The full study reports these points: The amount of clinical and demographic metadata varied by source and participant and was provided uncurated.

Another Seattle source contributed samples from volunteer blood donors who had recovered from COVID-19. Each collaborating institution followed its own protocols to collect whole blood in K2EDTA tubes. For TCRbeta analysis, collaborators shipped samples in one of three forms: frozen whole blood, isolated PBMCs, or DNA extracted from either of those sample types. Sequencing used peripheral blood. The TCR originated in a man in his fifties who had recovered from COVID-19. The V and J genes are TRBV7-2 and TRBJ2-3, with TRBD2 as a weak D call on 5 bases. This receptor carries the CDR3 CASSLEGAGTDTQYF. The sequenced DNA is TGTGCCAGCAGCTTAGAGGGAGCCGGCACAGATACGCAGTATTTT. Extended through the reference TRBV7-2 and TRBJ2-3 proteins, this CDR3 yields the full variable domain: GAGVSQSPSNKVTEKGKDVELRCDPISGHTALYWYRQSLGQGLEFLIYFQGNSAPDKSGLPSDRFSAERTGGSVSTLTIQRTQQEDSAVYLCASSLEGAGTDTQYFGPGTRLTVL.